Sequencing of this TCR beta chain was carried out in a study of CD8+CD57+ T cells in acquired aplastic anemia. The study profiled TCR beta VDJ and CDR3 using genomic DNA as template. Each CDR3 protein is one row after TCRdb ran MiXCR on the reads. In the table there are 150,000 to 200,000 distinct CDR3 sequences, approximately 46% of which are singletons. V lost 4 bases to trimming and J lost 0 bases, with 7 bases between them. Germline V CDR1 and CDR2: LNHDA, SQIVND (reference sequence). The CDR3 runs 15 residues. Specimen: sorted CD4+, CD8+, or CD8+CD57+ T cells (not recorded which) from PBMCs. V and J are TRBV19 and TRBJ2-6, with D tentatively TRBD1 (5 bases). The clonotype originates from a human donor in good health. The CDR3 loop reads CASSNQGSGANVLTF. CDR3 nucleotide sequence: TGTGCCAGTAGTAATCAGGGCTCTGGGGCCAACGTCCTGACTTTC.